Following are 25 T cell receptor beta chains from one sample sequenced in a study of blood T cells in healthy people across ages. Using a J-beta primer mix together with a sample-barcoded 5' primer, a second PCR was run for roughly 6 to 12 cycles. TCRdb re-called the 5' RACE reads through MiXCR, storing one row per CDR3 protein. The sample has roughly 2 million distinct CDR3 sequences, around 50% seen once. Material for sequencing was blood. These receptors were collected from a woman between 35 and 50 years old in good health.

This clonotype was found once. The chain uses TRBV6-2 or TRBV6-3 and TRBJ1-2, with D hard to call. Germline values: CDR1 MNHEY, CDR2 SVGEGT. CDR3 size: 12 residues. Trimming shortened V by 2 bases and J by 6 bases, and 7 bases separated the two germline ends. CDR3 region: CASSYGVHGYTF. The CDR3 DNA reads as TGTGCCAGCAGTTACGGGGTACATGGCTACACCTTC.

This clonotype has just a few counts. The chain joins TRBV6-1 to TRBJ2-1; 11 bases match TRBD2. Trimming at V came to 7 bases and at J to 4 bases, leaving 15 bases not matched to a gene. This CDR3 has 18 residues. Per the germline V gene, CDR1 is MNHNS and CDR2 is SASEGT. The CDR3: CASKPRPFPSGGYNEQFF. The CDR3 DNA is TGTGCCAGCAAACCTAGGCCCTTCCCTAGCGGGGGGTACAATGAGCAGTTCTTC.

V gene TRBV7-2 combines with J gene TRBJ2-4; D call uncertain. Trimming removed 4 bases from V and 1 base from J, with 14 bases in between. CDR1 is SGHTA, CDR2 FQGNSA, per germline. The CDR3 runs to 16 residues. CDR3 nucleotide sequence: TGTGCCAGCAGCTCCCCCCCGGGTACTGCCAAAAACATTCAGTACTTC. Residues: CASSSPPGTAKNIQYF.

This sequence joins TRBV20-1 and TRBJ1-2, with 12 bases identical to TRBD1. Germline CDR1 reads DFQATT; CDR2 reads SNEGSKA (reference sequence). The CDR3 spans 17 residues. The ends lost 0 bases at V and 5 bases at J; junction bases unmatched: 10. This CDR3 is CSARDRDRGRLTYGYTF. Written as DNA, the CDR3 is TGCAGTGCTAGAGACCGGGACAGGGGGCGCTTAACGTATGGCTACACCTTC.

The chain links TRBV15 to TRBJ1-4; TRBD1 matches 9 bases. CDR3 length equals 14 residues. Germline-derived CDR1 and CDR2 are LNHNV and YYDKDF (reference sequence). Trimming took 8 bases from V and 8 from J; bases not matched to a gene: 9. In nucleotides, the CDR3 is TGTGCCACCGGCCGGGACAGGGTGATGGAAAAACTGTTTTTT. This codes for CATGRDRVMEKLFF.

J is TRBJ2-4 and V is TRBV20-1, with a weak D call TRBD2 (6 bases). The length of the CDR3 is 12 residues. Germline V gene data show CDR1 as DFQATT and CDR2 as SNEGSKA (reference sequence). Trimming left V 6 bases short and J 11 bases short, with 17 bases between. The CDR3 DNA sequence: TGCAGTGCCGTAACCGGAGGGGATCTTCAGTACTTC. This translates into CSAVTGGDLQYF.

This CDR3 reads CASSLRSSGELFF. DNA for the CDR3: TGTGCCAGCAGCTTAAGATCGTCCGGGGAGCTGTTTTTT. The V call is TRBV7-3, the J call TRBJ2-2; no definite D call. Looked up from germline, CDR1 is SGHTA and CDR2 is FQGTGA. There are 13 residues in the CDR3. The V end was cut by 1 base, the J end by 6 bases, with 6 bases between.

This clonotype was recorded at least ten times. The chain uses TRBV11-1 and TRBJ2-3; either TRBD1 or TRBD2 may fit D (5 bases each). With 6 bases removed from V and 4 bases from J, the gap between germline ends came to 23 bases. Germline assignment: CDR1 SGHAT and CDR2 FQDESV (reference sequence). This CDR3 is built from 17 residues. CDR3 DNA: TGTGCCAGCAGGCCTCTCCGGGACGATGGGTTTGCAGATACGCAGTATTTT. Translation gives CASRPLRDDGFADTQYF. The complete variable domain, with remaining parts taken from reference TRBV11-1 and TRBJ2-3, reads EAEVAQSPRYKITEKSQAVAFWCDPISGHATLYWYRQILGQGPELLVQFQDESVVDDSQLPKDRFSAERLKGVDSTLKIQPAELGDSAMYLCASRPLRDDGFADTQYFGPGTRLTVL.

The rearrangement uses TRBV5-1 and TRBJ1-6; 8 positions match TRBD1. The CDR3 loop spans 13 amino acids. J lost 8 bases, V lost 4 bases, and 2 bases had no gene match. Germline V gives CDR1 SGHRS, CDR2 YFSETQ. The CDR3 DNA reads as TGCGCCAGCAGCAAGACAGGGGATTCACCCCTCCACTTT. Its translation is CASSKTGDSPLHF.

This clonotype has only a few counts. The chain is built from TRBV29-1 and TRBJ1-1; tentatively, D is TRBD1 (5 bases). V lost 7 bases and J 6 bases, leaving 18 bases between the germline ends. The germline gives CDR1 SQVTM, CDR2 ANQGSEA. This CDR3 is built from 13 residues. The CDR3 region has the DNA TGCAGCGGTCTGGGACCCCTAGGCGCTGAAGCTTTCTTT. It codes for CSGLGPLGAEAFF. Drawing the rest from reference TRBV29-1 and TRBJ1-1, the complete variable domain is SAVISQKPSRDICQRGTSLTIQCQVDSQVTMMFWYRQQPGQSLTLIATANQGSEATYESGFVIDKFPISRPNLTFSTLTVSNMSPEDSSIYLCSGLGPLGAEAFFGQGTRLTVV.

This chain connects TRBV20-1 to TRBJ1-6; maybe TRBD1 (5 bases). Germline V gene lookup returns CDR1 DFQATT and CDR2 SNEGSKA (reference sequence). Trimming pared 5 bases from V and 12 bases from J, leaving 26 bases between. The CDR3 runs to 16 residues. CDR3 sequence reads: CSARPPGRDRGLPLHF. The CDR3 coding sequence is TGCAGTGCTCGCCCGCCTGGCAGGGATCGGGGATTACCCCTCCACTTT.

The chain is built from TRBV15 and TRBJ2-3, with TRBD1 as a possible D gene (6 bases). The CDR3 loop spans 14 amino acids. Germline assignment: CDR1 LNHNV and CDR2 YYDKDF (reference sequence). Trimming removed 5 bases at V and 5 bases at J, with 14 bases between. Here the CDR3 reads CATSYSLGGDTQYF. CDR3 DNA: TGTGCCACCAGCTATTCACTAGGGGGAGATACGCAGTATTTT.

J is TRBJ2-2 and V is TRBV4-3, with D perhaps given as TRBD1 or TRBD2 (6 bases each). The CDR3 runs to 19 residues. Germline V gene data show CDR1 as LGHNA and CDR2 as YSLEER. The V gene lost 2 bases and the J gene lost 0 bases, with 19 bases spanning the gap. As DNA, the CDR3 is TGCGCCAGCAGCCAAAACCTGGGGAAGGGGGGTGCGAACACCGGGGAGCTGTTTTTT. It specifies CASSQNLGKGGANTGELFF.

This clonotype has at least ten counts. The chain carries TRBV7-9 and TRBJ1-2; 12 bases are shared with TRBD1. The CDR3 totals 16 residues. CDR1 is SEHNR, CDR2 FQNEAQ, per germline (reference sequence). Trimming cost V 4 bases and J 5 bases; bases outside gene matches: 8. The CDR3, as DNA: TGTGCCAGCAGCTCAGGGACAGGGGGCTCGAAGTATGGCTACACCTTC. Amino acid sequence: CASSSGTGGSKYGYTF.

The rearrangement links TRBV3-1 to TRBJ2-3; D is perhaps TRBD1 or TRBD2 (5 bases each). V was trimmed by 0 bases and J by 6 bases, leaving 16 bases between them. Germline V gives CDR1 LGHDT, CDR2 YNNKEL (reference sequence). The CDR3 is 16 residues long. DNA of the CDR3: TGTGCCAGCAGCCAAGATACGGGACCAGGAGTCGATACGCAGTATTTT. As protein: CASSQDTGPGVDTQYF.

This clonotype showed up just a few times. V gene TRBV13 combines with J gene TRBJ2-5; D may be TRBD1 (6 bases). Germline V gene data show CDR1 as PRHDT and CDR2 as FYEKMQ (reference sequence). Trimming shortened V by 2 bases and J by 5 bases, and 12 bases separated the two germline ends. The CDR3 has 14 residues. DNA for the CDR3: TGTGCCAGCAGCTTAAGTTCAGGGGACGAGACCCAGTACTTC. This sequence encodes CASSLSSGDETQYF.

The CDR3 DNA reads TGTGCCAGCAGTTATTTTGTACAGCCGAGCTCCTACAATGAGCAGTTCTTC. This encodes CASSYFVQPSSYNEQFF. V is TRBV6-5 and J is TRBJ2-1; D gene ambiguous. CDR1 and CDR2 (germline): MNHEY, SVGAGI. The CDR3 consists of 17 residues. The germline V and J ends were trimmed by 3 bases and 0 bases, with 15 bases remaining between them.

The V and J genes are TRBV6-2 or TRBV6-3 and TRBJ1-2; D perhaps matches TRBD1 (5 bases). The CDR3 extends over 14 amino acids. Germline CDR1 reads MNHEY; CDR2 reads SVGEGT. Trimming took off 5 bases at V and 3 bases at J, with 13 bases between the two ends. The CDR3 sequence: CASSLSGAHYGYTF. The CDR3 DNA sequence: TGTGCCAGCAGTCTTTCCGGGGCTCACTATGGCTACACCTTC.

This clonotype was recorded many times. V and J are TRBV10-1 and TRBJ2-7, with 8 bases lining up with TRBD1. The V gene end was trimmed by 6 bases and the J gene end by 4 bases; junction bases not matched to a gene: 8. The CDR3 has 14 amino acids. The V gene's germline CDR1 is WNHNN and CDR2 SYGVQD (reference sequence). CDR3 coding DNA: TGCGCCAGCAGCCGGGACAGGAGACCATACGAGCAGTACTTC. This codes for CASSRDRRPYEQYF.

The chain employs TRBV12-3 or TRBV12-4 and TRBJ1-1; possible D gene TRBD1, 6 bases. CDR3 size: 15 residues. Trimming stripped 5 bases from V and 0 bases from J, with 13 bases between. CDR3 residues: CASSPLNRVNTEAFF. The CDR3, as DNA: TGTGCCAGCAGTCCCCTGAACAGGGTGAACACTGAAGCTTTCTTT.

This clonotype was seen only a few times. V usage is TRBV20-1 and J usage is TRBJ2-7; D gene unclear. Trimming removed 0 bases at V and 5 bases at J, with 14 bases between. The germline V gene encodes CDR1 DFQATT and CDR2 SNEGSKA (reference sequence). The CDR3 has 14 residues. CDR3 nucleotide sequence: TGCAGTGCTAGAGAGGCGGAAGTCAACCACGAGCAGTACTTC. As protein: CSAREAEVNHEQYF.

The chain recombines TRBV24-1 with TRBJ2-3; 10 bases are a match to TRBD2. The germline V gene has CDR1 KGHDR and CDR2 SFDVKD. The CDR3 contains 16 residues. The junction had 3 bases not matched to a gene; V was cut back by 3 bases and J by 1 base. CDR3 amino acids: CATSDRLAGGTDTQYF. DNA of the CDR3: TGTGCCACCAGTGATCGGCTAGCGGGGGGCACAGATACGCAGTATTTT.

This clonotype was counted at least ten times. The chain couples TRBV7-2 to TRBJ2-3; 9 nucleotides agree with TRBD2. The V and J ends lost 5 bases and 2 bases, in that order; junction bases with no gene match: 2. In germline, CDR1 is SGHTA, CDR2 FQGNSA. The CDR3 consists of 14 residues. The CDR3, as DNA: TGTGCCAGCAGCCCGGGACTAGCCACAGATACGCAGTATTTT. It codes for CASSPGLATDTQYF.

This clonotype was counted a few times. This chain links TRBV27 with TRBJ2-7; D may be TRBD1 (6 bases). The CDR3 totals 14 residues. Between the trimmed V and J ends, which lost 6 bases and 0 bases, there was a span of 12 bases. The germline CDR1 and CDR2 sequences are MNHEY and SMNVEV (reference sequence). The CDR3 loop reads CASRLQGTSYEQYF. The DNA for the CDR3 is TGTGCCAGCAGGTTACAGGGAACCTCCTACGAGCAGTACTTC.

The V gene is TRBV28, the J gene TRBJ2-2; D not resolved. Germline values: CDR1 MDHEN, CDR2 SYDVKM. This CDR3 has 16 residues. Trimming cost V 1 base and J 4 bases, with 13 bases left between them. The CDR3 DNA is TGTGCCAGCAGTTTATCCCTCCAGGACCGCACCGGGGAGCTGTTTTTT. It is translated as CASSLSLQDRTGELFF.